This TCR beta chain is from a study of cytomegalovirus exposure and HLA in healthy donors. The CDR3 length is 16 residues. Looked up from germline, CDR1 is MDHEN and CDR2 is SYDVKM. V trimming: 6 bases; J trimming: 5 bases; junction bases outside the gene matches: 13. The primer mix had 60 Vbeta and 13 Jbeta primers. Clones were read by immunoSEQ multiplex PCR, and TCRdb kept only the in-frame ones, dropping some. The table shows around 300,000 clones, with about 66% occurring only once. Specimen: PBMCs. The chain carries TRBV28 and TRBJ1-1, with TRBD1 matching 9 bases. The receptor was derived from a female donor in good health and CMV-seronegative. The CDR3 spells CASRPSLGQGKTEAFF. The DNA of the CDR3 is TGTGCCAGCAGGCCCTCATTGGGACAGGGAAAAACTGAAGCTTTCTTT.